Here is one TCR beta chain with its context. Its antigen is unknown. Base qualities are missing; no much larger clone stands one base away. The sample belongs to a study of beta chain features in type 1 diabetes (dated by TCRdb to between 2017 and 2018). Looking at the study overall: No differences in mean age, gender distribution, total cell number or subset yield were found between patients and healthy donors. A total of 90 million to 140 million sorted cells were examined across all samples, and RNA yield correlated strongly with the number of cells per subset. The study compared TCRB repertoires of sorted circulating CD4+ T cell subsets between recently diagnosed type 1 diabetes patients and matched healthy donors. Regulatory and stem cell-like memory subsets were isolated from only 8 patients and roughly 8 healthy donors, whereas naive and central memory subsets came from all 28 donors. Summary of the overall study and its limitations: Type 1 diabetes patients showed a moderate but significant shortening of TCRB CDR3 length in all four CD4+ subsets. The naive, central memory and regulatory TCRB repertoires appeared to resemble one another more closely among patients than among healthy donors. Fewer insertions and more nucleotide deletions at VDJ recombination sites were observed in patients with type 1 diabetes, implying thymic rearrangement abnormalities. Because small numbers of individuals were included in the HLA sub-analyses, any influence of HLA type on TCRB rearrangement was left unresolved. Sequencing cDNA rather than genomic DNA could over-represent highly expressing activated cells, although activation and CD3 levels did not differ between groups. Shorter templates might have been favored by PCR, but patient and control samples were amplified and corrected together, so both groups would have been affected equally by any skew.

The cysteine opens and the phenylalanine closes a CDR3 of 14 amino acids. The retained sequence is limited to the CDR3, 42 bases, with the frame set at the first base. V loses 5 bases of germline sequence and J loses 0 bases, and the interval between the two ends is 11 bases. The germline V gene (reference sequence) gives CDR1 as LNHDA and CDR2 as SQIVND. The entire amount of isolated RNA was reverse transcribed using the High Capacity cDNA Reverse Transcription Kit, so the sequenced TCRB transcripts were expressed ones. Deep immunoSEQ sequencing was performed on naive, central memory and regulatory T cell samples, with an average of roughly 3.5 million total reads per sample. Sorted cells were lysed in RLT buffer, and RNA was extracted using DNase-treated RNeasy Micro or Mini kits according to cell number. To prevent cross-contamination, each cell subset was processed individually, whereas patient and healthy donor samples were processed jointly. The immunoSEQ multiplex PCR was used to amplify TCRB sequences from cDNA, generating 87-bp fragments that spanned the CDR3 region. Sequencing of the amplicons was performed on the Illumina HiSeq platform. Per the authors' processing: Synthetic template baselines were used to correct PCR bias computationally, reads within Hamming distance 2 were collapsed together, and singletons that could not be merged were discarded. Reads were aligned against IMGT so that V, D and J genes, CDR3 length and insertions or deletions at six rearrangement sites could be assigned. Within each subset, clonotype counts were normalized to the number of sorted cells before true diversity and Gini coefficients were calculated with the tcR R package. The overlap coefficient, calculated on TCRB nucleotide sequences, was used to quantify repertoire sharing. As a proxy for the pre-selection repertoire, out-of-frame TCRB sequences from naive cells were analyzed. TCRdb took this table from immuneACCESS and kept in-frame rearrangements with V and J called. Such tables lack part of the clones; where checked against another copy, unresolved V genes explain under half of the gap, and the rest is unexplained. V, J and clone size reflect that table, while D and trimming were determined from the DNA. The sample table contains a few hundred thousand clones; only one count was recorded for around 22% of them. The ten largest clones capture over 0.01% of the sample.

A single peripheral blood draw of 90 to 150 mL on average was collected from each donor into heparinised tubes. Naive, central memory, regulatory and stem cell-like memory CD4+ T cells were sorted on a BD FACSAria II using a panel including CD45RO, CCR7, CD25, CD127, CD95 and CD27. A purity above 95% was achieved for all sorted populations. Right away, PBMCs were isolated by Lymphoprep density gradient centrifugation and were stained directly, with no culture step. Samples were stained and sorted in pairs, with one healthy donor and one patient per experiment, so that batch effects were minimized. The chain joins TRBV19 to TRBJ2-7, with a tentative D gene TRBD2 over 5 matching bases. Sequencing used naive CD4+ T cells from blood. In light of the paper, this sample's cell subset or site label describes: true naive CD4+ T cells. This receptor was obtained from a woman aged 25 to 39 with type 1 diabetes. In nucleotide form, the sequence is TGTGCCAGTAGTCTCGGACGGGGCTCCTACGAGCAGTACTTC. It encodes CASSLGRGSYEQYF.